At least ten counts were recorded for the clone carrying this T cell receptor beta chain. Its target is unknown. This specimen comes from a study of human T cells and chemical hapten exposure. Time point specified: pre-sensitization, week 0. The treatment was: therapeutic diphenylcyclopropenone sensitization with weekly scalp DPC. Methods used by the authors: 95,638 TCRs per sample was the median, with a range of about 20,000 to 750,000. MiXCR, applied by TCRdb to the RACE reads, yields one record per CDR3 protein. For this entry, the V and J calls and clone size follow TCRdb and not the study's own pipeline. The profile shows around 350,000 distinct CDR3 sequences, about 5.4% of them singletons. Study-wide results and caveats: High-frequency TCRs, those above 1 in 1000, stayed the same after DPC sensitization. Since the donors had alopecia, their immune response may not be the same as that of healthy people.

The source of this sequence is a woman under 30 with alopecia areata. Some clones in this sample may be carry-over from other donors' samples. Sample: whole blood, taken in connection with sensitization to the hapten diphenylcyclopropenone (DPC).

CDR3 amino acids: CATSDGRLYTF. DNA of the CDR3: TGTGCCACCAGTGATGGACGGCTTTACACCTTC. The gene calls are TRBV24-1 and TRBJ1-2; the D is unclear. The germline V and J ends were trimmed by 3 bases and 11 bases, with 9 bases remaining between them. CDR3 length: 11 residues. Germline loops: CDR1 KGHDR, CDR2 SFDVKD.